These 20 T cell receptor beta chains originate from one sample sequenced in a study of shared clonotypes between healthy human individuals. This table comes from immunoSEQ multiplex PCR, and its TCRdb copy is limited to in-frame clones, with some not included. The sample holds some 2.3 million clones; approximately 93% are singletons and the top ten take roughly 0.36%. The sequenced sample was naive CD4+ T cells from PBMCs. Subset: CD45RA+ positively selected. These receptors originate from a man aged 18 to 30 in good health. Some clones in this sample may be carry-over from other donors' samples.

J is TRBJ2-3 and V is TRBV5-6; a possible D gene is TRBD2 (6 bases). This CDR3 is 15 amino acids long. Germline V gene lookup returns CDR1 SGHDT and CDR2 YYEEEE. Trimming took 4 bases from V and 4 from J, leaving 16 bases between them. The CDR3 loop reads CASSPKTRGADTQYF. The CDR3 DNA reads as TGTGCCAGCAGCCCGAAGACTAGGGGAGCAGATACGCAGTATTTT.

This sequence joins TRBV28 and TRBJ2-1; D is ambiguous. Germline V gene lookup returns CDR1 MDHEN and CDR2 SYDVKM. The CDR3 spans 14 residues. V was cut by 6 bases and J by 9 bases, with 18 bases left in between. The CDR3 protein is CASSWDRRVTEQFF. In DNA, the CDR3 is TGTGCCAGCAGCTGGGATCGTAGGGTAACTGAGCAGTTCTTC.

The J gene is TRBJ1-5, the V gene TRBV28, with D perhaps matching TRBD1 (6 bases). Trimming left V 3 bases short and J 2 bases short, with 17 bases between. Germline lookup yields CDR1 MDHEN and CDR2 SYDVKM. The CDR3 totals 17 residues. The CDR3 protein is CASSLEPGPGGNQPQHF. CDR3 sequence (DNA): TGTGCCAGCAGTTTGGAGCCGGGACCAGGGGGCAATCAGCCCCAGCATTTT.

In its sample, this clone was seen once. The rearrangement links TRBV27 to TRBJ2-7, with D tentatively TRBD1 (5 bases). The CDR3 loop spans 14 amino acids. CDR1 is MNHEY and CDR2 is SMNVEV in the germline V gene (reference sequence). Trimming removed 5 bases from V and 2 bases from J, with 13 bases in between. The DNA for the CDR3 is TGTGCCAGCAGTGAAAACAGGTGGACCTACGAGCAGTACTTC. This sequence encodes CASSENRWTYEQYF.

The genes are TRBV14 and TRBJ2-5; 7 positions match TRBD1. This CDR3 spans 15 amino acids. Germline lookup yields CDR1 SGHDN and CDR2 FVKESK. Germline trimming cut 3 bases from V and 1 base from J; bases unmatched to any gene: 5. The CDR3 protein is CASSQGTVAQETQYF. As DNA, the CDR3 is TGTGCCAGCAGCCAGGGGACAGTCGCCCAAGAGACCCAGTACTTC.

The chain recombines TRBV19 with TRBJ2-3; D is undetermined. Trimming cost V 3 bases and J 2 bases, with 6 bases left between them. The CDR3 spans 13 residues. Germline CDR1 and CDR2: LNHDA and SQIVND (reference sequence). This CDR3 reads CASSIITTDTQYF. The CDR3 coding sequence is TGTGCCAGTAGTATCATCACCACAGATACGCAGTATTTT.

V is TRBV28 and J is TRBJ2-1; 13 bases line up with TRBD2. V gave up 5 bases and J gave up 9 bases; unmatched junction bases: 4. Looked up from germline, CDR1 is MDHEN and CDR2 is SYDVKM. The CDR3 contains 14 residues. CDR3 nucleotide sequence: TGTGCCAGCAGTGGGAGACTAGCGGGAGGTGAGCAGTTCTTC. This codes for CASSGRLAGGEQFF.

This sequence joins TRBV27 and TRBJ2-1, with 7 bases identical to TRBD2. Germline V gene lookup returns CDR1 MNHEY and CDR2 SMNVEV (reference sequence). The V segment lost 6 bases and the J segment 8 bases; nucleotides outside the gene matches: 19. The CDR3 is 17 residues long. This CDR3 is CASRTGTTTSGGHEQFF. The CDR3 bases are TGTGCCAGCAGAACCGGGACTACCACGTCAGGAGGACATGAGCAGTTCTTC.

This clone was observed once. The V call is TRBV4-2, the J call TRBJ2-3; 11 nucleotides agree with TRBD2. Germline CDR1 LGHNA, CDR2 YNFKEQ. This CDR3 is 16 amino acids long. J lost 1 base, V lost 4 bases, and 4 bases had no gene match. The CDR3: CASSRPGLAGTDTQYF. For the CDR3, the DNA is TGTGCCAGCAGCCGCCCGGGACTAGCGGGCACAGATACGCAGTATTTT.

The V gene is TRBV28, the J gene TRBJ2-7; D gene ambiguous. Germline V gene data show CDR1 as MDHEN and CDR2 as SYDVKM. The CDR3 loop spans 11 amino acids. Between the trimmed V and J ends, which lost 7 bases and 3 bases, there was a span of 7 bases. CDR3 loop: CASMTVYEQYF. The DNA for the CDR3 is TGTGCCAGCATGACGGTCTACGAGCAGTACTTC.

This chain links TRBV6-1 with TRBJ1-5, with TRBD1 identical over 8 bases. J gave up 8 bases and V 2 bases, and 5 bases lay outside the gene matches. Per germline, CDR1 MNHNS and CDR2 SASEGT. This CDR3 is 14 amino acids long. The DNA for the CDR3 is TGTGCCAGCAGTGAATCAGGGGGCACCAAGCCCCAGCATTTT. It is translated as CASSESGGTKPQHF.

The chain couples TRBV7-8 to TRBJ2-7, with D perhaps TRBD2 (6 bases). The CDR3 has 15 residues. V was shortened by 6 bases and J by 0 bases, with 15 bases between the two germline ends. Germline CDR1 reads SGHVS; CDR2 reads FQNEAQ. The CDR3 loop is CASSHRDSFSYEQYF. DNA of the CDR3: TGTGCCAGCAGTCACCGGGACTCCTTCTCCTACGAGCAGTACTTC.

The rearrangement joins TRBV28 to TRBJ2-6; tentative D call: TRBD2 (5 bases). Germline-derived CDR1 and CDR2 are MDHEN and SYDVKM. V lost 8 bases, J lost 0 bases, and 8 bases lay in between. This CDR3 contains 14 residues. CDR3 DNA: TGTGCCAGCGGGCGGGTCTCTGGGGCCAACGTCCTGACTTTC. Translation: CASGRVSGANVLTF.

This chain connects TRBV18 to TRBJ2-7; 9 nucleotides agree with TRBD1. Germline V gene lookup returns CDR1 KGHSH and CDR2 LQKENI. This CDR3 spans 14 amino acids. Trimming at V came to 6 bases and at J to 3 bases, leaving 6 bases not matched to a gene. CDR3 nucleotide sequence: TGTGCCAGCTCTCGGGACAGGGTCCGCTACGAGCAGTACTTC. It translates to CASSRDRVRYEQYF.

CDR3 coding DNA: TGCAGCGTTGAGGGACAGGACTTCTACGAGCAGTACTTC. Translating it yields CSVEGQDFYEQYF. The genes are TRBV29-1 and TRBJ2-5; 8 nucleotides align to TRBD1. The DNA end is a closer match to TRBJ2-7, so the J assignment may be wrong. This CDR3 has 13 amino acids. Germline lookup yields CDR1 SQVTM and CDR2 ANQGSEA.

This chain joins TRBV21-1 and TRBJ2-7. TRBV21-1 is shown as a pseudogene. The CDR3 covers 16 residues. CDR3 DNA sequence: TGTGCCAGCAGAGGGCCTGAAGAATCCTATTCCTACGAGCAGTACTTC. Amino acids: CASRGPEESYSYEQYF.

The rearrangement links TRBV4-3 to TRBJ2-7, with D perhaps given as TRBD1 or TRBD2 (5 bases each). Germline CDR1 and CDR2: LGHNA and YSLEER. The V end was cut by 0 bases, the J end by 6 bases, with 18 bases between. The CDR3 is 16 amino acids. The DNA for the CDR3 is TGCGCCAGCAGCCAAGATTATGGGGGAAGGAGGTCCGAGCAGTACTTC. Amino acid sequence: CASSQDYGGRRSEQYF.

This clone is a singleton in its sample. The rearrangement links TRBV28 to TRBJ2-3, with 7 bases fitting TRBD2. Germline V CDR1 and CDR2: MDHEN, SYDVKM. The CDR3 extends over 16 amino acids. Losses at the gene ends were 9 bases for V and 0 bases for J; bases not matched to a gene: 12. The CDR3 DNA reads as TGTGCCAGGTTAGGCTGGACTAGATCAAGCACAGATACGCAGTATTTT. It codes for CARLGWTRSSTDTQYF.

V is TRBV30 and J is TRBJ1-2, with D uncertain. This CDR3 is 13 amino acids long. Trimming pared 3 bases from V and 3 bases from J, leaving 11 bases between. CDR1 GTSNPN and CDR2 SVGIG come from the germline V gene (reference sequence). CDR3 DNA: TGTGCCTGGAGAGATTCGGGGTACTATGGCTACACCTTC. This gives the protein CAWRDSGYYGYTF. Full variable domain (remainder filled in from reference TRBV30 and TRBJ1-2): SQTIHQWPATLVQPVGSPLSLECTVEGTSNPNLYWYRQAAGRGLQLLFYSVGIGQISSEVPQNLSASRPQDRQFILSSKKLLLSDSGFYLCAWRDSGYYGYTFGSGTRLTVV.

On this clone itself: The sample has other DNA sequences that encode this CDR3 too. The chain carries TRBV7-2 and TRBJ1-3; D is possibly TRBD1 (5 bases). Trimming removed 5 bases from V and 4 bases from J, with 9 bases in between. The CDR3 consists of 13 residues. The germline V gene encodes CDR1 SGHTA and CDR2 FQGNSA. In nucleotides, the CDR3 is TGTGCCAGCAGCCCAGGGCCGGGAAACACCATATATTTT. This sequence encodes CASSPGPGNTIYF.